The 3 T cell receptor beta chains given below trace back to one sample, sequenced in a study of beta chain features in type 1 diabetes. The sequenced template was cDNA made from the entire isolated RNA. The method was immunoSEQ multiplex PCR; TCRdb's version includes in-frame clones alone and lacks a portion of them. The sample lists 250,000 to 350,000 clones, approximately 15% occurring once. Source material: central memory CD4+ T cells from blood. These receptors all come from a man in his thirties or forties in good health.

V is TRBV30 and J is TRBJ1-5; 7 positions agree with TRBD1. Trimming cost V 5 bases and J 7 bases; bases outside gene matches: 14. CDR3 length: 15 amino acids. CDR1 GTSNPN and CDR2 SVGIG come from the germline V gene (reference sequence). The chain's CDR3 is CAWGDATGNGQPQHF. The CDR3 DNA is TGTGCCTGGGGGGACGCGACAGGGAACGGCCAGCCCCAGCATTTT.

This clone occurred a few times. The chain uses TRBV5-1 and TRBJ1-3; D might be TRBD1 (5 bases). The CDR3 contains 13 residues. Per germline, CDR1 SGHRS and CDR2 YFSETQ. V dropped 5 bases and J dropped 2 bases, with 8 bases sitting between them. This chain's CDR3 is CASSTGPGNTIYF. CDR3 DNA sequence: TGCGCCAGCAGTACGGGACCTGGAAACACCATATATTTT.

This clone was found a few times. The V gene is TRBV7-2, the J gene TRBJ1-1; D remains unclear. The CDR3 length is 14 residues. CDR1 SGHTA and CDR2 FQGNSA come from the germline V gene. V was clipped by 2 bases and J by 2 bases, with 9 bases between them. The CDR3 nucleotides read TGTGCCAGCAGCTTAAGTCAGTTAAACACTGAAGCTTTCTTT. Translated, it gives CASSLSQLNTEAFF.